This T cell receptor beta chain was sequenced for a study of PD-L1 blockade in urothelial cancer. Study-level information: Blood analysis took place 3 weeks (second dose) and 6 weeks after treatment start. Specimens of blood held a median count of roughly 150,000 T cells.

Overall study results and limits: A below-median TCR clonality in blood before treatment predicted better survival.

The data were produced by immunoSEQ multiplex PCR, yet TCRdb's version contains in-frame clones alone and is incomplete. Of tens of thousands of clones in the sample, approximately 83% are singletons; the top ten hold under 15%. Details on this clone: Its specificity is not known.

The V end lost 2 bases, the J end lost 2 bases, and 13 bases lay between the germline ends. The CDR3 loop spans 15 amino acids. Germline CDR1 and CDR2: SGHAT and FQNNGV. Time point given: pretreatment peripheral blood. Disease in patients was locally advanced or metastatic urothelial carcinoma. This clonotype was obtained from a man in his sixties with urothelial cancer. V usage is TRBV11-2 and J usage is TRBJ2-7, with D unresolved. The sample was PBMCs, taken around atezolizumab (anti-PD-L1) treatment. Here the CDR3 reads CASSLNGGFTYEQYF. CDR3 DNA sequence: TGTGCCAGCAGCTTAAACGGCGGATTCACCTACGAGCAGTACTTC. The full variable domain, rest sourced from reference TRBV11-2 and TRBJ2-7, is EAGVAQSPRYKIIEKRQSVAFWCNPISGHATLYWYQQILGQGPKLLIQFQNNGVVDDSQLPKDRFSAERLKGVDSTLKIQPAKLEDSAVYLCASSLNGGFTYEQYFGPGTRLTVT.